One sample yielded the 20 T cell receptor beta chains listed below, sequenced in a study of blood T cell repertoires in COVID-19. Sequenced by immunoSEQ multiplex PCR; TCRdb stores in-frame clones only, minus some. This table has about 270,000 clones, roughly nine tenths appearing once. Specimen: peripheral blood. These receptors all stem from a man aged 40-49 years with active or convalescent COVID-19.

The rearrangement links TRBV20-1 to TRBJ2-2, with 11 bases aligning to TRBD1. The CDR3 length is 16 residues. Germline V gene lookup returns CDR1 DFQATT and CDR2 SNEGSKA (reference sequence). V was clipped by 3 bases and J by 2 bases; unmatched bases: 5. In nucleotides, the CDR3 is TGCAGTGCTAGTCCCGGGACAGGGGGTAACACCGGGGAGCTGTTTTTT. It codes for CSASPGTGGNTGELFF.

This sequence joins TRBV11-2 and TRBJ2-1, with 7 bases that match TRBD2. Germline assignment: CDR1 SGHAT and CDR2 FQNNGV. The CDR3 is 17 residues long. The V gene end was trimmed by 5 bases and the J gene end by 4 bases; junction bases not matched to a gene: 14. The CDR3 region has the DNA TGTGCCAGCAGCCTAACACGTACTAGCGCCGGGTACAATGAGCAGTTCTTC. Protein sequence: CASSLTRTSAGYNEQFF.

CDR3 loop: CASSAWGLAGGLGTDTQYF. The CDR3 region has the DNA TGTGCCAGCAGCGCCTGGGGACTAGCGGGAGGGCTGGGCACAGATACGCAGTATTTT. The genes are TRBV9 and TRBJ2-3, with TRBD2 matching 16 bases. This CDR3 has 19 residues. Germline CDR1 SGDLS, CDR2 YYNGEE. J lost 1 base, V lost 3 bases, and 8 bases had no gene match.

This clone was seen many times. V gene TRBV5-5 combines with J gene TRBJ2-7; TRBD1 matches 10 bases. Looked up from germline, CDR1 is SGHKS and CDR2 is YYEKEE (reference sequence). CDR3 length equals 17 residues. The V segment lost 2 bases and the J segment 5 bases; nucleotides outside the gene matches: 13. CDR3 amino acids: CASSFRRPGQGFHEQYF. The CDR3 DNA reads as TGTGCCAGCAGCTTTAGGCGCCCGGGACAGGGGTTCCACGAGCAGTACTTC. The variable domain in full, with the rest retrieved from reference TRBV5-5 and TRBJ2-7, is DAGVTQSPTHLIKTRGQQVTLRCSPISGHKSVSWYQQVLGQGPQFIFQYYEKEERGRGNFPDRFSARQFPNYSSELNVNALLLGDSALYLCASSFRRPGQGFHEQYFGPGTRLTVT.

The V call is TRBV3-1 (or the pseudogene TRBV3-2), the J call TRBJ2-6; D gene ambiguous. The CDR3 length is 15 residues. CDR1 is LGHDT, CDR2 YNNKEL, per germline (reference sequence). Trimming took 0 bases from V and 2 from J, leaving 5 bases between them. CDR3 sequence reads: CASSQDHPGANVLTF. The CDR3 nucleotides read TGTGCCAGCAGCCAAGACCATCCTGGGGCCAACGTCCTGACTTTC.

V and J are TRBV12-5 and TRBJ1-5, with 10 bases identical to TRBD1. This CDR3 is built from 16 residues. CDR1 is LGHNT and CDR2 is FRNRAP in the germline V gene. With V trimmed by 0 bases and J by 5 bases, 4 bases remained unmatched. In DNA, the CDR3 is TGTGCTAGTGGTTTGGTCCTCGGACAGGGGGATCAGCCCCAGCATTTT. It encodes CASGLVLGQGDQPQHF.

The chain combines TRBV6-5 with TRBJ2-5; 14 nucleotides match TRBD2. CDR1 is MNHEY and CDR2 is SVGAGI in the germline V gene. After removal of 6 bases from V and 6 bases from J, the junction contained 6 bases not matched to a gene. The CDR3 has 15 residues. This CDR3 is CASSRLAGGPQTQYF. CDR3 sequence (DNA): TGTGCCAGCAGCCGACTAGCGGGGGGGCCACAGACCCAGTACTTC.

The chain joins TRBV19 to TRBJ2-1; 8 positions agree with TRBD2. V lost 3 bases, J lost 9 bases, and 10 bases stayed unmatched. The length of the CDR3 is 15 residues. Per the germline V gene, CDR1 is LNHDA and CDR2 is SQIVND (reference sequence). The CDR3 bases are TGTGCCAGTAGTATCTCCGGGGGGGCTCTTTTTGAGCAGTTCTTC. It yields the protein CASSISGGALFEQFF.

The chain uses TRBV19 and TRBJ1-5, with 8 bases lining up with TRBD1. The junction had 5 bases not matched to a gene; V was cut back by 5 bases and J by 5 bases. This CDR3 is built from 14 residues. From germline, CDR1 is LNHDA and CDR2 SQIVND (reference sequence). This CDR3 reads CASSSGQGHQPQHF. The CDR3 DNA is TGTGCCAGTAGTTCTGGACAGGGTCATCAGCCCCAGCATTTT.

This chain connects TRBV15 to TRBJ1-4; D might be TRBD1 (5 bases). The CDR3 loop spans 15 amino acids. Between the trimmed V and J ends, which lost 0 bases and 8 bases, there was a span of 13 bases. The germline gives CDR1 LNHNV, CDR2 YYDKDF (reference sequence). The CDR3 DNA follows: TGTGCCACCAGCAGAGAGGGCAGGGCAGTCGAAAAACTGTTTTTT. This encodes CATSREGRAVEKLFF.

V is TRBV28 and J is TRBJ2-5, with 11 nucleotides matching TRBD1. V lost 4 bases to trimming and J lost 5 bases; unmatched junction nucleotides: 9. Germline-derived CDR1 and CDR2 are MDHEN and SYDVKM. The CDR3 runs 16 residues. CDR3 in DNA: TGTGCCAGCAGTTCGGAAGGACAGGGGGCTCGGGAGACCCAGTACTTC. This gives the protein CASSSEGQGARETQYF.

The chain carries TRBV13 and TRBJ2-2; 10 nucleotides agree with TRBD1. There are 15 residues in the CDR3. The ends lost 7 bases at V and 6 bases at J; junction bases unmatched: 8. CDR1 is PRHDT, CDR2 FYEKMQ, per germline (reference sequence). CDR3 amino acids: CASTPGQGEAGELFF. CDR3 nucleotide sequence: TGTGCCAGCACCCCAGGACAGGGGGAGGCCGGGGAGCTGTTTTTT.

The rearrangement joins TRBV27 to TRBJ2-5; 11 bases map to TRBD1. This CDR3 is 13 amino acids long. Germline assignment: CDR1 MNHEY and CDR2 SMNVEV (reference sequence). The trim removed 9 bases at V and 5 bases at J, leaving 5 bases unmatched. The DNA for the CDR3 is TGTGCCAGTCGGACAGGGGGCGGGGAGACCCAGTACTTC. Protein: CASRTGGGETQYF.

V gene TRBV10-3 combines with J gene TRBJ2-2, with TRBD2 matching over 14 bases. This CDR3 spans 20 amino acids. Germline V gene lookup returns CDR1 ENHRY and CDR2 SYGVKD. With V trimmed by 0 bases and J by 1 base, 7 bases remained unmatched. The chain's CDR3 is CAISESPGLAGEGNTGELFF. For the CDR3, the DNA is TGTGCCATCAGTGAGTCCCCGGGACTAGCGGGAGAGGGGAACACCGGGGAGCTGTTTTTT.

This chain uses TRBV13 with TRBJ2-3; tentatively, D is TRBD1 (6 bases). The CDR3 is made up of 15 amino acids. Germline V gene sequence: CDR1 PRHDT, CDR2 FYEKMQ (reference sequence). The germline V and J ends were trimmed by 1 base and 6 bases, with 14 bases remaining between them. The CDR3 bases are TGTGCCAGCAGCTTAGAGCAGGGGAGAACGGATACGCAGTATTTT. Its protein is CASSLEQGRTDTQYF.

V usage is TRBV10-2 and J usage is TRBJ1-1; 8 nucleotides align to TRBD1. Germline CDR1 is WSHSY and CDR2 is SAAADI. This CDR3 region has 15 residues. V lost 3 bases and J lost 5; bases outside the gene matches: 8. The CDR3, as DNA: TGCGCCAGCAGTGACTTTAGCAGGGGGCGGACTGAAGCTTTCTTT. Encoded protein: CASSDFSRGRTEAFF.

The table lists this clone with a few counts. The chain couples TRBV7-9 to TRBJ2-5; perhaps TRBD2 as D (6 bases). The germline V gene encodes CDR1 SEHNR and CDR2 FQNEAQ (reference sequence). V was pared by 5 bases and J by 5 bases, with 15 bases between. The CDR3 spans 14 residues. The CDR3, as DNA: TGTGCCAGCAGCCCCACGGGGGTTGGGGAGACCCAGTACTTC. As protein: CASSPTGVGETQYF.

The chain couples TRBV5-4 to TRBJ1-2; TRBD1 might be the D (6 bases). Germline lookup yields CDR1 SGHNT and CDR2 YYREEE (reference sequence). The CDR3 is made up of 15 amino acids. V was shortened by 4 bases and J by 3 bases, with 16 bases between the two germline ends. The CDR3 here is CASSTAGGQDYGYTF. CDR3 nucleotide sequence: TGTGCCAGCAGCACGGCCGGGGGGCAGGACTATGGCTACACCTTC.

V gene TRBV11-3 combines with J gene TRBJ2-1; 7 bases align to TRBD1. With 9 bases clipped from V and 5 bases from J, the junction kept 13 bases outside the gene matches. The CDR3 has 15 residues. Germline CDR1 and CDR2: SGHNT and YENEEA. CDR3 sequence (DNA): TGTGCCAGTACCCAATCCGGGACAGATAACAATGAGCAGTTCTTC. Translation gives CASTQSGTDNNEQFF.

The chain combines TRBV4-1 with TRBJ1-3; D ambiguous. Germline CDR1 and CDR2: MGHRA and YSYEKL. V dropped 4 bases and J dropped 8 bases, with 9 bases sitting between them. The CDR3 has 12 amino acids. The chain's CDR3 is CASSLGEDTIYF. The CDR3 DNA is TGCGCCAGCAGCCTTGGGGAGGACACCATATATTTT.